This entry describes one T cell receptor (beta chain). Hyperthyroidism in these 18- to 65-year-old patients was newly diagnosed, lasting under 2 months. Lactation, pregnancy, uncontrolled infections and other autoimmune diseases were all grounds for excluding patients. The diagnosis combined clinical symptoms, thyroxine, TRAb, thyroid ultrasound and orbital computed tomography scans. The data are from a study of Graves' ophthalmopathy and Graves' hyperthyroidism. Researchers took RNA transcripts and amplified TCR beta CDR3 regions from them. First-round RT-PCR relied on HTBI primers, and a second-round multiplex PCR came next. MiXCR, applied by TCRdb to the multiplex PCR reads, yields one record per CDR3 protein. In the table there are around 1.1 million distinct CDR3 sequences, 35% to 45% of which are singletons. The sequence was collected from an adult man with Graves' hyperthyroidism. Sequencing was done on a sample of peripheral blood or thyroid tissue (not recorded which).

CDR3 region: CASSVSQGAPYEQYF. The CDR3, as DNA: TGTGCCAGCAGTGTGAGCCAGGGGGCTCCCTACGAGCAGTACTTC. J is TRBJ2-7 and V is TRBV2; TRBD1 matches 8 bases. V dropped 4 bases and J dropped 2; count of bases not matched to a gene: 7. Germline assignment: CDR1 SNHLY and CDR2 FYNNEI. This CDR3 contains 15 residues.